The T cell receptor (beta chain) described here comes from a study of cytomegalovirus exposure and HLA in healthy donors. Findings and limits, study-wide: TRBV6-2, TRBV6-3 and some other V segments were unresolvable in 87-base-pair reads.

PCR employed 60 Vbeta and 13 Jbeta primers. The assay was immunoSEQ multiplex PCR, and TCRdb's table has in-frame clones only and misses some. The table lists 150,000 to 200,000 clones, about 80% of them singletons, with 0.6% to 0.7% in the top ten. This clone was recorded once. Its antigen is unidentified. J gave up 0 bases and V 0 bases, and 3 bases lay outside the gene matches. Germline CDR1 reads SGHDT; CDR2 reads YYEEEE. The CDR3 is 16 residues long. Sequencing was performed on PBMCs. The chain recombines TRBV5-6 with TRBJ2-5; 9 bases match TRBD1. The clonotype was recovered from a boy younger than 18 in good health and CMV-seronegative. CDR3: CASSLGGQGYQETQYF. DNA for the CDR3: TGTGCCAGCAGCTTGGGGGGACAGGGCTACCAAGAGACCCAGTACTTC.